This TCR beta chain was sequenced for a study of blood T cell repertoires in COVID-19. Authors' processing steps: Cell counts per sample came from amplifying reference gene primers. Assay: immunoSEQ multiplex PCR; the TCRdb copy retains only in-frame clones and omits some. That table furnishes V, J and clone size, whereas the DNA furnished D and trimming. The sample holds around 250,000 clones, 85% to 90% seen once. The CDR3 runs to 14 residues. The ends lost 4 bases at V and 4 bases at J; junction bases unmatched: 6. Germline CDR1 is SGHRS and CDR2 is YFSETQ. The V and J genes are TRBV5-1 and TRBJ2-5; 8 bases map to TRBD2. The receptor comes from a man younger than 30 who had recovered from COVID-19. Sequencing was performed on PBMCs or T cells enriched from blood (not recorded which). The CDR3 loop reads CASSQAGVAETQYF. The DNA of the CDR3 is TGCGCCAGCAGCCAAGCGGGAGTAGCAGAGACCCAGTACTTC.